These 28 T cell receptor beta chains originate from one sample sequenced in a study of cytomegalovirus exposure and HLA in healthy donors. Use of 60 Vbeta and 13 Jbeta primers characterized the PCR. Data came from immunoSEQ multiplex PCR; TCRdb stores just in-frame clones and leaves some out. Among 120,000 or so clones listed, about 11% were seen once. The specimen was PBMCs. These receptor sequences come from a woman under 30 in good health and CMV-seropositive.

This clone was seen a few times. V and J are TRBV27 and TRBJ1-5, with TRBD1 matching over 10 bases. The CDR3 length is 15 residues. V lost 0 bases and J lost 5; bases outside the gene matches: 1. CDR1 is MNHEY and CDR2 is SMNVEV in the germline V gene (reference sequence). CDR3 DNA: TGTGCCAGCAGTTTATCGACAGGGGGCCATCAGCCCCAGCATTTT. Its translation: CASSLSTGGHQPQHF.

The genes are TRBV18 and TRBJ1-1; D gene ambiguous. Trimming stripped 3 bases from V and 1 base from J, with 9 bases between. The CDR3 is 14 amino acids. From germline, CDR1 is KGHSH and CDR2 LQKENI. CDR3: CASSPLEGNTEAFF. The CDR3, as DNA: TGTGCCAGCTCACCTTTGGAGGGGAACACTGAAGCTTTCTTT.

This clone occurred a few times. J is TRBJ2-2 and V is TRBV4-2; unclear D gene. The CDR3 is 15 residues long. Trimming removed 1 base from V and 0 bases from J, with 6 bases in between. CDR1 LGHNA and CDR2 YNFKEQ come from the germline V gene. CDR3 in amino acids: CASSQGESNTGELFF. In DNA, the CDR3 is TGTGCCAGCAGCCAAGGCGAATCGAACACCGGGGAGCTGTTTTTT.

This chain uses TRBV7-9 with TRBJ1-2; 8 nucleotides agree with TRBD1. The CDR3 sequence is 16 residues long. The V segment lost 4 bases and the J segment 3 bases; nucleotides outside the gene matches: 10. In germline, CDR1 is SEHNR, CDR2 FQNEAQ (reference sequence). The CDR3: CASSSQSGGQYYGYTF. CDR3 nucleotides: TGTGCCAGCAGCTCACAATCAGGGGGCCAGTACTATGGCTACACCTTC.

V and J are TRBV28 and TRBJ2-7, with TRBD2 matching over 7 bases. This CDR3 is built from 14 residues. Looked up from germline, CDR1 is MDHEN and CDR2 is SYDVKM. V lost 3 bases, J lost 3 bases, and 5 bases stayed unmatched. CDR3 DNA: TGTGCCAGCAGTTTCTGGAGGGAGGGCTACGAGCAGTACTTC. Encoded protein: CASSFWREGYEQYF.

For the CDR3, the DNA is TGTGCCAGCTCACAACTTTCGAGTCTGTTACAGTTCTTC. Translated, it gives CASSQLSSLLQFF. The chain has TRBV18 and TRBJ2-1; no clear D. The CDR3 totals 13 residues. Germline CDR1 KGHSH, CDR2 LQKENI. Trimming left V 4 bases short and J 13 bases short, with 17 bases between.

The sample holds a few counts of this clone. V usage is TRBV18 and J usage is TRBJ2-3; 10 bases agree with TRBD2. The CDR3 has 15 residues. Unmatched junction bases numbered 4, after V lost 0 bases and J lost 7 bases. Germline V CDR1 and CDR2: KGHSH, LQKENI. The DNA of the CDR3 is TGTGCCAGCTCACCACCGATAGCGGGAGGAAATACGCAGTATTTT. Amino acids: CASSPPIAGGNTQYF.

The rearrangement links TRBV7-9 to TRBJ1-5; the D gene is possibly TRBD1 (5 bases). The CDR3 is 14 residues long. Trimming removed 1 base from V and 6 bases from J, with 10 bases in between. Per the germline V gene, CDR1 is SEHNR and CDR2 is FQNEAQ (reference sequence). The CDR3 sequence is CASSLGWQGQPQHF. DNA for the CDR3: TGTGCCAGCAGCTTAGGGTGGCAGGGTCAGCCCCAGCATTTT.

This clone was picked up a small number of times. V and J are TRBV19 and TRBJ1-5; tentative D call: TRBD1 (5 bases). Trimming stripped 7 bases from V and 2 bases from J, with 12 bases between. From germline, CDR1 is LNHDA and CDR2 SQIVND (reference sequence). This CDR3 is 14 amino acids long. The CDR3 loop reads CASKTQGGNQPQHF. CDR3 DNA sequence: TGTGCCAGTAAAACCCAAGGGGGCAATCAGCCCCAGCATTTT. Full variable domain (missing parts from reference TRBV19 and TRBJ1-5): DGGITQSPKYLFRKEGQNVTLSCEQNLNHDAMYWYRQDPGQGLRLIYYSQIVNDFQKGDIAEGYSVSREKKESFPLTVTSAQKNPTAFYLCASKTQGGNQPQHFGDGTRLSIL.

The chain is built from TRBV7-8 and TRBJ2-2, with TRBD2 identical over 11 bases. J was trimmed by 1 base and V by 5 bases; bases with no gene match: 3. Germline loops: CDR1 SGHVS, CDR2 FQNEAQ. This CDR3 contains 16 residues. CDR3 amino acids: CASSRLAGKNTGELFF. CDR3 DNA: TGTGCCAGCAGCCGACTAGCGGGAAAGAACACCGGGGAGCTGTTTTTT. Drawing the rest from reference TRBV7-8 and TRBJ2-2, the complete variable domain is GAGVSQSPRYKVAKRGQDVALRCDPISGHVSLFWYQQALGQGPEFLTYFQNEAQLDKSGLPSDRFFAERPEGSVSTLKIQRTQQEDSAVYLCASSRLAGKNTGELFFGEGSRLTVL.

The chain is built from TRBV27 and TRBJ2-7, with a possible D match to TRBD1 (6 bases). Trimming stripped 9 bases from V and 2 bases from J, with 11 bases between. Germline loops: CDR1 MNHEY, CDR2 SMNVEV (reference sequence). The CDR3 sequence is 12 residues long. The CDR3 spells CASGQHPYEQYF. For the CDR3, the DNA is TGTGCCAGTGGACAGCACCCCTACGAGCAGTACTTC.

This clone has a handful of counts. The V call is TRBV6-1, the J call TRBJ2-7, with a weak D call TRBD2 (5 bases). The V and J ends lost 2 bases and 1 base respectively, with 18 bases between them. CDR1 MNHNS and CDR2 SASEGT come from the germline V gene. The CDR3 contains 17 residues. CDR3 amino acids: CASSEFDRWRASYEQYF. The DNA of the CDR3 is TGTGCCAGCAGTGAATTTGATAGGTGGCGGGCGTCCTACGAGCAGTACTTC.

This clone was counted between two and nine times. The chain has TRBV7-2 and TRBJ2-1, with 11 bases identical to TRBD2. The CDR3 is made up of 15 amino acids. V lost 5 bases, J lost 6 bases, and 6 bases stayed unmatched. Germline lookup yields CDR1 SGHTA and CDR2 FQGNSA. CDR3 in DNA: TGTGCCAGCAGCCCGACTAGCGGGGTTCTCAATGAGCAGTTCTTC. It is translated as CASSPTSGVLNEQFF.

This CDR3 is CASSDSLSGNTIYF. The DNA for the CDR3 is TGTGCCAGCAGTGACAGTTTATCTGGAAACACCATATATTTT. V is TRBV6-1 and J is TRBJ1-3, with D uncertain. The germline gives CDR1 MNHNS, CDR2 SASEGT. Deletions cut 3 bases from V and 1 base from J, with 7 bases between. This CDR3 has 14 residues.

CDR3 DNA sequence: TGTGCCAGCAGCTTAGATACGGGACTAGTTGCCGAGCAGTACTTC. Its translation is CASSLDTGLVAEQYF. The chain couples TRBV7-6 to TRBJ2-7; TRBD2 aligns across 8 bases. This CDR3 is 15 amino acids long. CDR1 and CDR2 (germline): SGHVS, FNYEAQ. Trimming removed 1 base from V and 6 bases from J; junction bases left unmatched: 8.

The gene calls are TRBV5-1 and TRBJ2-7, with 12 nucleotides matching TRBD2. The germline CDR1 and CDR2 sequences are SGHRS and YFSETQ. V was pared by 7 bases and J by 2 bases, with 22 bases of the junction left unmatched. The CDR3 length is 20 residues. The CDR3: CASVYIGVGLAGLEAYEQYF. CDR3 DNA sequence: TGCGCCAGCGTGTACATCGGGGTGGGACTAGCGGGCCTGGAGGCCTACGAGCAGTACTTC.

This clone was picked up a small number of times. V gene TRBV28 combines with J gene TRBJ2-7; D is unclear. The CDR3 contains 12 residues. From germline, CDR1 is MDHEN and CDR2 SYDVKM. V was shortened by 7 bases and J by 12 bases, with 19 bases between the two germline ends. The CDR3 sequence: CASTYPTKASYF. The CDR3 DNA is TGTGCCAGCACCTACCCCACCAAAGCATCGTACTTC.

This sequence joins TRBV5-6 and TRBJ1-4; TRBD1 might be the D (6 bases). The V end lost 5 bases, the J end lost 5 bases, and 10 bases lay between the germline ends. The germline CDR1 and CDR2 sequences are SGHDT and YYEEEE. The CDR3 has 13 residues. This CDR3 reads CASRQGENEKLFF. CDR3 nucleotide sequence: TGTGCCAGCAGACAGGGTGAAAATGAAAAACTGTTTTTT.

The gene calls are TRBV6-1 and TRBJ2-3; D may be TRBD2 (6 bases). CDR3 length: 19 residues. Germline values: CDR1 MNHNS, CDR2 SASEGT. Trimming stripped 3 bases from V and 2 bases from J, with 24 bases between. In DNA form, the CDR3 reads TGTGCCAGCAGTGACCCGAGCGGGCGTTCTCGGGAAAACACAGATACGCAGTATTTT. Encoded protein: CASSDPSGRSRENTDTQYF.

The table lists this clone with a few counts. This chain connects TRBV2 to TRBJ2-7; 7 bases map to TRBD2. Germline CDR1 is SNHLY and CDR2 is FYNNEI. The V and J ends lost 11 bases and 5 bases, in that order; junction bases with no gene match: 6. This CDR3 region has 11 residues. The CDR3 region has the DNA TGTGCCGGCGGGAGTTTCAACGAGCAGTACTTC. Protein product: CAGGSFNEQYF. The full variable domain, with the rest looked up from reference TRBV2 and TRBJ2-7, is EPEVTQTPSHQVTQMGQEVILRCVPISNHLYFYWYRQILGQKVEFLVSFYNNEISEKSEIFDDQFSVERPDGSNFTLKIRSTKLEDSAMYFCAGGSFNEQYFGPGTRLTVT.

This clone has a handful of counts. This chain's CDR3 is CASSEARQRYDEQYF. The CDR3 DNA sequence: TGTGCCAGCAGTGAGGCTAGACAGAGGTACGACGAGCAGTACTTC. V and J are TRBV6-1 and TRBJ2-7; a weak D match, TRBD1 (5 bases). CDR3 length equals 15 residues. CDR1 and CDR2 from the germline V gene are MNHNS and SASEGT. Trimming removed 3 bases from V and 5 bases from J, with 17 bases in between.

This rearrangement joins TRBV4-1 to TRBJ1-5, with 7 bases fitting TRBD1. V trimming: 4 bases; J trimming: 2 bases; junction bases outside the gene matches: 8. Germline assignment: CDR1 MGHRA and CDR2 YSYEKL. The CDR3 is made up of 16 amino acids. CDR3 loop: CASSRAGGVGNQPQHF. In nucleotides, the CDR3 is TGCGCCAGCAGCCGCGCAGGGGGAGTGGGCAATCAGCCCCAGCATTTT.

The CDR3 reads CATTSGTNNEQFF. The CDR3, as DNA: TGTGCCACAACTTCCGGGACTAACAATGAGCAGTTCTTC. The chain links TRBV6-5 to TRBJ2-1, with 7 bases lining up with TRBD2. The CDR3 runs 13 residues. The junction had 8 bases not matched to a gene; V was cut back by 10 bases and J by 5 bases. Germline values: CDR1 MNHEY, CDR2 SVGAGI.

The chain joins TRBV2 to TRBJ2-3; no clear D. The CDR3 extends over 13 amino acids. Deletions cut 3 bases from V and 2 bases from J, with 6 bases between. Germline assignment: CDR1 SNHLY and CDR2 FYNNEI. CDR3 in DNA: TGTGCCAGCAGTGAGGAGTTCACAGATACGCAGTATTTT. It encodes CASSEEFTDTQYF.

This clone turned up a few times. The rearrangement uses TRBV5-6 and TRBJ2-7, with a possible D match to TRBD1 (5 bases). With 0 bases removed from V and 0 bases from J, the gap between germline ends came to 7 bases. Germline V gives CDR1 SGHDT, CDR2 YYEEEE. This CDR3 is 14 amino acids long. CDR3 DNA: TGTGCCAGCAGCTTGGGACAGAGCTCCTACGAGCAGTACTTC. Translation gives CASSLGQSSYEQYF.

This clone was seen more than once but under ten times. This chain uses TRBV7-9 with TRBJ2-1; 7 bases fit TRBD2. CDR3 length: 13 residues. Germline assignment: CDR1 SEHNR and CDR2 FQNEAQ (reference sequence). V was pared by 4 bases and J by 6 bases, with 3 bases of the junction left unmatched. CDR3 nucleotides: TGTGCCAGCAGCTGGGACTATGGCAATGAGCAGTTCTTC. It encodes CASSWDYGNEQFF. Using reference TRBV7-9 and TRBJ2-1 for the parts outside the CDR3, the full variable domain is DTGVSQNPRHKITKRGQNVTFRCDPISEHNRLYWYRQTLGQGPEFLTYFQNEAQLEKSRLLSDRFSAERPKGSFSTLEIQRTEQGDSAMYLCASSWDYGNEQFFGPGTRLTVL.

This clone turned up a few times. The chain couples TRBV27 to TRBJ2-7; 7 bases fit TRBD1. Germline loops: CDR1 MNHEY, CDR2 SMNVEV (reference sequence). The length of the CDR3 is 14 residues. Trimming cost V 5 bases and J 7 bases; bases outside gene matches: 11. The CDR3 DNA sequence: TGTGCCAGCAGTCAAGGGGACAGCGTATGGGAGCAGTACTTC. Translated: CASSQGDSVWEQYF.

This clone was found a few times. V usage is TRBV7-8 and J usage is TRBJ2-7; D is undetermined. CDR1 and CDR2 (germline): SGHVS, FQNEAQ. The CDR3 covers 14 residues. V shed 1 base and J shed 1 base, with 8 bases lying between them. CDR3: CASSLVAGSYEQYF. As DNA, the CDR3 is TGTGCCAGCAGCTTAGTGGCAGGTTCCTACGAGCAGTACTTC.